These 2 T cell receptor beta chains were sequenced from one sample in a study of CD8 T cells in ankylosing spondylitis (dated by TCRdb to about 2017). To prepare the library, 5' RACE was applied. This sample was sequenced with an Illumina HiSeq 2500. The raw public reads went through TCRdb reprocessing: fastp at Q25, MiXCR clone calling, in-frame beta chains kept. Rows matching on CDR3 protein sequence are summarized as one entry with the most common DNA and genes. A total of approximately 350,000 distinct CDR3 sequences appear in this sample, approximately 15% of them only once. Approximately 1.1% of the sample is taken by the ten largest. The specimen was blood, either unsorted or a sorted T cell fraction (not recorded which). Receptors were obtained from a male donor with ankylosing spondylitis or in good health (not recorded which).

The table lists this clonotype with a few counts. The chain links TRBV5-1 to TRBJ2-1; 13 bases line up with TRBD2. Germline V gene lookup returns CDR1 SGHRS and CDR2 YFSETQ. V was clipped by 0 bases and J by 1 base; unmatched bases: 7. CDR3 length: 19 residues. CDR3 in amino acids: CASSLARTSGGPSYNEQFF. Here the CDR3 DNA reads TGCGCCAGCAGCTTGGCCCGGACTAGCGGGGGCCCTTCCTACAATGAGCAGTTCTTC.

In its sample, this clonotype was seen a few times. This sequence joins TRBV4-2 and TRBJ1-5, with D possibly TRBD1 on 5 matching bases. The CDR3 covers 16 residues. The germline CDR1 and CDR2 sequences are LGHNA and YNFKEQ. V was clipped by 0 bases and J by 8 bases, with 17 bases between them. The CDR3 region is CASSQDAQSGGKPQHF. DNA for the CDR3: TGTGCCAGCAGCCAAGATGCGCAATCGGGGGGTAAGCCCCAGCATTTT.